This T cell receptor (beta chain) was captured in a study of monozygotic twins with cystic fibrosis. Sequencing used immunoSEQ multiplex PCR; TCRdb keeps in-frame clones, though not all of them. The sample includes under 30,000 clones, just over 90% of them seen just once. The study's findings and limits: Unrelated CF individuals shared fewer identical clonotypes than monozygotic CF twins. The repertoire was suggested to be naive-dominated, clonality median around 0.01.

V lost 0 bases and J lost 0, with 19 bases in between. Germline loops: CDR1 SGDLS, CDR2 YYNGEE. The CDR3 is 18 residues long. Comments on this clone: Its specificity is not known.

The specimen was blood. The V and J genes are TRBV9 and TRBJ2-7; D uncertain. This receptor was identified in a girl aged 2-15 years with cystic fibrosis. The CDR3 protein is CASSVVVGRRPSSYEQYF. The CDR3 nucleotides read TGTGCCAGCAGCGTAGTTGTGGGCCGGCGTCCTAGCTCCTACGAGCAGTACTTC. The full variable domain, completed using reference TRBV9 and TRBJ2-7, is DSGVTQTPKHLITATGQRVTLRCSPRSGDLSVYWYQQSLDQGLQFLIQYYNGEERAKGNILERFSAQQFPDLHSELNLSSLELGDSALYFCASSVVVGRRPSSYEQYFGPGTRLTVT.